This T cell receptor (beta chain) was documented in a study of T cell responses to AZD1222 COVID-19 vaccine. Findings and caveats of the study: Rises in breadth and depth of Spike-specific TCRs came after two AZD1222 doses. It should be noted that donors were predominantly white British and more often female, and clonal diversity was possibly underestimated. Spike as a whole was targeted by vaccine-associated CD4 TCRs, dominant at 160-218 and 743-854.

Turning to this clone: The antigen remains undetermined.

The method was immunoSEQ multiplex PCR; TCRdb's version includes in-frame clones alone and lacks a portion of them. The sample yields about 140,000 clones, 80% to 95% seen once. The trim removed 5 bases at V and 3 bases at J, leaving 6 bases unmatched. CDR1 and CDR2 from the germline V gene are MNHEY and SMNVEV (reference sequence). CDR3 length: 15 amino acids. The rearrangement links TRBV27 to TRBJ2-7; 11 bases are a match to TRBD1. Source: peripheral blood, taken on day 0 of AZD1222 vaccination. The origin of this receptor is an adult in good health. CDR3 loop: CASSPGTGGIYEQYF. In nucleotides, the CDR3 is TGTGCCAGCAGTCCTGGGACAGGGGGTATCTACGAGCAGTACTTC.